Included here is one T cell receptor (beta chain) sequence, with context. This clone showed up just a few times. This receptor's antigen is unknown. No base-level quality is on record; no much larger clone is a single base apart. The data were taken from a study of metastatic and nonmetastatic thyroid tumors (dated by TCRdb to 2019 to 2021). In terms of the full investigation: Repertoires from peripheral blood and from tumor or nodule tissue samples of malignant and benign thyroid patients were compared. The investigation overall reported the following: In both blood and tumor samples, TCR beta diversity was reported to be significantly higher in malignant tumors than in benign nodules.

No treatment had been received by any patient before thyroid surgery. Patient clinical samples collected from about 2011 to 2018 were retrospectively analysed using T-cell receptor beta sequencing. Between the V and J ends, shortened by 2 bases and 6 bases respectively, the junction contains 11 bases. The CDR3 runs 15 residues from the cysteine to the phenylalanine. CDR3 DNA is the only sequence kept; it has 45 bases, read in frame from the first base. Looking up the germline V gene yields CDR1 MNHEY and CDR2 SVGAGI. The library was prepared using PCR. Instrument on record: Illumina HiSeq 4000. High-throughput sequencing was used to profile the TCR beta-chain CDR3 region of every patient. The paper's data handling went like this. Drawing on CDR3 differences between clinicopathological groups, the researchers built a classifier meant to tell apart patients with distant-metastatic papillary thyroid cancer. The Shannon index was used to assess repertoire diversity, and the Morisita-Horn index was used to assess tumor-blood repertoire similarity. In TCRdb, the public reads were trimmed at Q25 with fastp and aligned with MiXCR, with productive beta chains retained. These V and J calls rely on TCRdb rather than the paper's analysis. The sample includes fewer than 5,000 clones, with around a third observed a single time. The top ten constitute around 48% of the sample.

Sequenced input: adjacent normal tissue. Recombination joined TRBV6-5 with TRBJ1-6; the D gene lacks a confident call. The TCR sequence derives from a male donor with papillary thyroid cancer or a benign thyroid nodule (not recorded which). Some clones in this sample may be carry-over from other donors' samples. The nucleotides are TGTGCCAGCAGTTACGAGGCAGGTCTTAATTCACCCCTCCACTTT. Protein translation: CASSYEAGLNSPLHF.